This T cell receptor (beta chain) was identified during a study of blood T cell repertoires in COVID-19. Profiled with immunoSEQ multiplex PCR; TCRdb holds only in-frame clones, not every one. The sample has fewer than 180,000 clones; 86% are singletons. This CDR3 spans 14 amino acids. Per the germline V gene, CDR1 is LNHDA and CDR2 is SQIVND (reference sequence). V lost 3 bases and J 0 bases, leaving 8 bases between the germline ends. The sample comprised peripheral blood. The receptor was derived from a man in his 70s with acute or convalescent COVID-19. The chain joins TRBV19 to TRBJ1-2, with D uncertain. The CDR3: CASSMEQPNYGYTF. The CDR3 DNA follows: TGTGCCAGTAGTATGGAGCAGCCTAACTATGGCTACACCTTC.